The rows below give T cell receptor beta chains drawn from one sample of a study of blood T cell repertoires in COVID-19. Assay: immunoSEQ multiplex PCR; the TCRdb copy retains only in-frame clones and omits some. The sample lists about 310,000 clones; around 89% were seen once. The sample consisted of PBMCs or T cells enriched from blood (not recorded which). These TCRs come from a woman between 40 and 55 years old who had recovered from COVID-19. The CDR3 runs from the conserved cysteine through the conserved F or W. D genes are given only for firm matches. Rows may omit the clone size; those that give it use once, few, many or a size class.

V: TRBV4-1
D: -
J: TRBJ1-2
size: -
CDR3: CASSQDQSGDYGYTF
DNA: TGCGCCAGCAGCCAAGACCAATCAGGGGACTATGGCTACACCTTC

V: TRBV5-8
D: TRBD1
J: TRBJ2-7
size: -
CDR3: CASSLDRGVYEQYF
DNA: TGTGCCAGCAGCTTGGACAGGGGAGTTTACGAGCAGTACTTC

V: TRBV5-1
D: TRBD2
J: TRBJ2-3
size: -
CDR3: CASSQGTSGGTDTQYF
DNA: TGCGCCAGCAGCCAAGGGACTAGCGGGGGCACAGATACGCAGTATTTT

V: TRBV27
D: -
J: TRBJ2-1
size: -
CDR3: CASSLSPNNEQFF
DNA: TGTGCCAGCAGTTTATCTCCCAACAATGAGCAGTTCTTC

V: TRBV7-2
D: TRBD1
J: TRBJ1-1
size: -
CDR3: CASSLSPQGIGTEAFF
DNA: TGTGCCAGCAGCTTATCCCCACAGGGGATAGGCACTGAAGCTTTCTTT

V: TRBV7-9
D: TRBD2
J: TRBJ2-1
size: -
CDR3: CASGTSGQSSNEQFF
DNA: TGTGCCAGCGGCACTAGCGGACAGTCCTCGAATGAGCAGTTCTTC

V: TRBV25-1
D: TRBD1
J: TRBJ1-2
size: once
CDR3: CASSRQGSYTF
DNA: TGTGCCAGCAGTAGACAGGGGAGCTACACCTTC

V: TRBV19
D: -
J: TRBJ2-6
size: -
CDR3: CASSLDSPSGANVLTF
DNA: TGTGCCAGTAGCCTGGACAGCCCTTCTGGGGCCAACGTCCTGACTTTC

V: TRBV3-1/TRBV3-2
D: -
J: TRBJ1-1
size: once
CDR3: CASSLLYSTGRGGSTEAFF
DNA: TGTGCCAGCAGCCTTCTTTATTCTACGGGCAGGGGAGGGAGCACTGAAGCTTTCTTT

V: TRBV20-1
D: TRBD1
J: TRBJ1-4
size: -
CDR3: CSARRQGTLFF
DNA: TGCAGTGCTAGGAGACAGGGTACACTGTTTTTT

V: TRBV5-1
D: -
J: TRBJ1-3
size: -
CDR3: CASSPDGASGNTIYF
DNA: TGCGCCAGCAGCCCAGACGGAGCCTCTGGAAACACCATATATTTT

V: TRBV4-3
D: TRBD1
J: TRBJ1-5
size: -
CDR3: CASSQDLDRGGGSNQPQHF
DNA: TGCGCCAGCAGCCAAGACTTGGACAGGGGAGGGGGTAGCAATCAGCCCCAGCATTTT

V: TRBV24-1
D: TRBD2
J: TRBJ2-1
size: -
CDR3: CATSDFGLAGRDEQFF
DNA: TGTGCCACCAGTGATTTTGGACTAGCGGGCCGTGATGAGCAGTTCTTC

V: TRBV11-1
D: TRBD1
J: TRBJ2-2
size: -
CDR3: CASSGTGAGELFF
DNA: TGTGCCAGCAGCGGTACAGGGGCCGGGGAGCTGTTTTTT

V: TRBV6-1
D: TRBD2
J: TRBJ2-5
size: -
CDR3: CASSEATSGARETQYF
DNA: TGTGCCAGCAGTGAAGCGACTAGCGGGGCTAGGGAGACCCAGTACTTC

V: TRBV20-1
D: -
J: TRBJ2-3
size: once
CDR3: CSADFTDTQYF
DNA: TGCAGTGCTGACTTTACAGATACGCAGTATTTT

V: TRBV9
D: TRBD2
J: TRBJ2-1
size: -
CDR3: CASSVGSGGVYNEQFF
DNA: TGTGCCAGCAGCGTAGGTAGCGGGGGGGTATACAATGAGCAGTTCTTC

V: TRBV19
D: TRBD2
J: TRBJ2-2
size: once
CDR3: CASSIDRDTSGTGELFF
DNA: TGTGCCAGTAGTATAGATCGGGATACTAGCGGGACCGGGGAGCTGTTTTTT

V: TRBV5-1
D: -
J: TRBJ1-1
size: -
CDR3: CASSPQTGNTEAFF
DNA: TGCGCCAGCAGCCCGCAGACAGGCAACACTGAAGCTTTCTTT

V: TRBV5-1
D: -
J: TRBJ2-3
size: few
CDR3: CASSFQARPSTDTQYF
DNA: TGCGCCAGCAGCTTCCAGGCTCGACCAAGCACAGATACGCAGTATTTT

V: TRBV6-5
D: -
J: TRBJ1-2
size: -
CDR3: CASSYRDGYTF
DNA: TGTGCCAGCAGTTACCGGGATGGCTACACCTTC

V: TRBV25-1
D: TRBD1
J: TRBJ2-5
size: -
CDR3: CASSKGASGETQYF
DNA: TGTGCCAGCAGTAAGGGGGCGTCAGGAGAGACCCAGTACTTC

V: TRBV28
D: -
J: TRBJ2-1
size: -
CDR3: CASRRGGPEVNEQFF
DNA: TGTGCCAGCAGACGCGGGGGCCCGGAAGTTAATGAGCAGTTCTTC

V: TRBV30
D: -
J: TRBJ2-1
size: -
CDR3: CAWSSDSPHEQFF
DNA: TGTGCCTGGAGTTCGGACTCCCCGCATGAGCAGTTCTTC

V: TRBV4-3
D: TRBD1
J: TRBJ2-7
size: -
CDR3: CASSQGDSPYEQYF
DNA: TGCGCCAGCAGCCAAGGGGACAGTCCCTACGAGCAGTACTTC

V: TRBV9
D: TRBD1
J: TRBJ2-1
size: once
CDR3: CASSPRQGSSYNEQFF
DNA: TGTGCCAGCAGCCCACGACAGGGGAGCTCCTACAATGAGCAGTTCTTC

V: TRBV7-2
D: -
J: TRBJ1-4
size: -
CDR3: CASSLDRANEKLFF
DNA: TGTGCCAGCAGCTTAGACAGGGCTAATGAAAAACTGTTTTTT

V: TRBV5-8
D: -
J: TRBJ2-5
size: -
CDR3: CASSPGSGSGETQYF
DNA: TGTGCCAGCAGTCCGGGGTCGGGGTCTGGAGAGACCCAGTACTTC

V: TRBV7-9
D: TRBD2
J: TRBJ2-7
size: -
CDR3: CASSLGTSGSYSYEQYF
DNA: TGTGCCAGCAGCTTAGGAACTAGCGGGTCTTACTCCTACGAGCAGTACTTC

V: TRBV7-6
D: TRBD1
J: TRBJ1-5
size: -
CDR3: CASSLGTGVNQPQHF
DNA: TGTGCCAGCAGCTTAGGGACAGGGGTTAATCAGCCCCAGCATTTT

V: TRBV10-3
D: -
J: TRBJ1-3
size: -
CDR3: CAIKPMRARGTIYF
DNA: TGTGCCATCAAACCGATGAGGGCGCGGGGGACCATATATTTT

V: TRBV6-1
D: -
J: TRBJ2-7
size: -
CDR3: CASSESPETHEQYF
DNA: TGTGCCAGCAGTGAATCCCCGGAGACCCACGAGCAGTACTTC

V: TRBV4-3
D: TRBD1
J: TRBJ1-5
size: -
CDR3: CASSHGQDSNQPQHF
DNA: TGCGCCAGCAGCCATGGACAGGATAGCAATCAGCCCCAGCATTTT

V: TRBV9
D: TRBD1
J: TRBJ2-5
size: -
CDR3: CASSPTTGNGKTQYF
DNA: TGTGCCAGCAGCCCAACGACAGGGAATGGCAAGACCCAGTACTTC

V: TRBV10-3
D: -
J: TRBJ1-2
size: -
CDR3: CAISRGSDGYTF
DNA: TGTGCCATCAGCAGGGGTAGTGATGGCTACACCTTC

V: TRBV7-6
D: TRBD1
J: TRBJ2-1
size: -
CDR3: CASSLWGQGGNEQFF
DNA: TGTGCCAGCAGCTTATGGGGACAGGGGGGCAATGAGCAGTTCTTC

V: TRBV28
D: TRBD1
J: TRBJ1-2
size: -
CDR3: CASTTGGVGYTF
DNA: TGTGCCAGCACCACAGGGGGTGTTGGCTACACCTTC

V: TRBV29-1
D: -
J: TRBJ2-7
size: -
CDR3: CSVWGDRQYF
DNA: TGCAGCGTGTGGGGAGACCGGCAGTACTTC

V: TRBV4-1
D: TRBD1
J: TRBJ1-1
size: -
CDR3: CASSQHKTGGNTEAFF
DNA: TGCGCCAGCAGCCAACATAAGACAGGGGGGAACACTGAAGCTTTCTTT